This entry describes one T cell receptor beta chain. This sample stems from a study of technical replicates of blood from a handful of donors. This CDR3 region has 15 residues. Germline CDR1 is MGHRA and CDR2 is YSYEKL. V was cut by 2 bases and J by 8 bases, with 16 bases left in between. The data were produced by immunoSEQ multiplex PCR, yet TCRdb's version contains in-frame clones alone and is incomplete. Here the sample spans about 81,000 clones, just over 95% being singletons. Specimen: T cells isolated from PBMCs. This receptor was taken from a human donor in good health. This chain connects TRBV4-1 to TRBJ1-5; D is ambiguous. The CDR3 sequence: CASSQRETSGEPQHF. CDR3 DNA sequence: TGCGCCAGCAGCCAAAGAGAGACAAGCGGAGAGCCCCAGCATTTT.